Below are 28 T cell receptor beta chains sequenced from a single sample in a study of shared clonotypes between healthy human individuals. Assay: immunoSEQ multiplex PCR; the TCRdb copy retains only in-frame clones and omits some. The data contain about 450,000 clones, roughly 77% of them singletons. Sequences were obtained from PBMCs. These TCRs come from a middle-aged woman in good health. Some clones in this sample may be carry-over from other donors' samples.

The table lists this clone with a count of one. J is TRBJ2-1 and V is TRBV5-6; D tentatively fits TRBD1 or TRBD2 (5 bases each). Germline lookup yields CDR1 SGHDT and CDR2 YYEEEE. V lost 2 bases, J lost 5 bases, and 17 bases lay in between. This CDR3 contains 16 residues. Here the CDR3 DNA reads TGTGCCAGCAGCTTCAAGAGGGGACGTTTTAACAATGAGCAGTTCTTC. It translates to CASSFKRGRFNNEQFF.

The rearrangement uses TRBV2 and TRBJ2-5, with D perhaps matching TRBD1 or TRBD2 (5 bases each). Judging by the DNA end, TRBJ2-7 fits better; the J call may be wrong. The CDR3 runs 11 residues. CDR1 is SNHLY and CDR2 is FYNNEI in the germline V gene. Written as DNA, the CDR3 is TGTGCCAGCTACTCGGGACACGAGCAGTACTTC. It translates to CASYSGHEQYF.

This clone was recorded only once. This sequence joins TRBV6-5 and TRBJ2-5; D is ambiguous. V dropped 4 bases and J dropped 5 bases, with 17 bases sitting between them. CDR3 size: 15 residues. Germline V gene lookup returns CDR1 MNHEY and CDR2 SVGAGI. The chain's CDR3 is CASSLGSRVGETQYF. The CDR3 DNA is TGTGCCAGCAGTTTAGGAAGTAGGGTAGGCGAGACCCAGTACTTC.

The chain uses TRBV4-1 and TRBJ2-6; D gene uncertain. The CDR3 has 16 residues. The V and J ends lost 4 bases and 0 bases respectively, with 10 bases between them. Germline V gene sequence: CDR1 MGHRA, CDR2 YSYEKL. The CDR3 loop reads CASSPSRLSGANVLTF. Written as DNA, the CDR3 is TGCGCCAGCAGCCCGTCCCGACTCTCTGGGGCCAACGTCCTGACTTTC.

The CDR3 sequence: CASSQDLVEQFF. The CDR3, as DNA: TGTGCCAGCAGCCAAGATTTGGTTGAGCAGTTCTTC. This rearrangement joins TRBV4-2 to TRBJ2-1; D uncertain. The germline gives CDR1 LGHNA, CDR2 YNFKEQ. Trimming pared 0 bases from V and 9 bases from J, leaving 6 bases between. The CDR3 length is 12 residues.

This clone was recorded only once. The rearrangement links TRBV11-3 to TRBJ2-3; 10 bases match TRBD2. The V and J ends lost 4 bases and 5 bases, in that order; junction bases with no gene match: 3. This CDR3 contains 14 residues. CDR1 and CDR2 from the germline V gene are SGHNT and YENEEA. The CDR3 protein is CASSSRTSGDTQYF. The CDR3 DNA is TGTGCCAGCAGCTCTAGGACTAGCGGAGATACGCAGTATTTT.

The chain has TRBV6-6 and TRBJ2-5; 12 bases align to TRBD2. This CDR3 has 16 residues. V shed 6 bases, J shed 4 bases, and the junction held 9 bases outside the gene matches. CDR1 and CDR2 (germline): MNHNY, SVGAGI (reference sequence). The CDR3 nucleotides are TGTGCCAGCAGCCCAGGACTAGCGGGATATCGAGAGACCCAGTACTTC. Protein product: CASSPGLAGYRETQYF.

The chain combines TRBV7-2 with TRBJ2-1; 11 nucleotides align to TRBD2. The ends lost 2 bases at V and 6 bases at J; junction bases unmatched: 3. The V gene's germline CDR1 is SGHTA and CDR2 FQGNSA. This CDR3 spans 15 amino acids. The CDR3 sequence: CASSLRLAGGNEQFF. The CDR3, as DNA: TGTGCCAGCAGCTTAAGGCTAGCGGGAGGCAATGAGCAGTTCTTC.

This clone was counted a few times. The chain links TRBV5-6 to TRBJ1-1; no reliable D call. The V and J ends lost 1 base and 5 bases respectively, with 12 bases between them. Germline V gene lookup returns CDR1 SGHDT and CDR2 YYEEEE. The CDR3 totals 14 residues. The CDR3 DNA sequence: TGTGCCAGCAGCTTGAAAAACGGAAGGACTGAAGCTTTCTTT. It is translated as CASSLKNGRTEAFF.

The chain is built from TRBV6-1 and TRBJ1-4; weak D call: TRBD1 (5 bases). CDR1 and CDR2 from the germline V gene are MNHNS and SASEGT. V dropped 0 bases and J dropped 5 bases, with 13 bases sitting between them. The CDR3 consists of 16 residues. The DNA of the CDR3 is TGTGCCAGCAGTGAAGCAAGACAGATTGTAAATGAAAAACTGTTTTTT. The encoded protein is CASSEARQIVNEKLFF.

The chain recombines TRBV25-1 with TRBJ2-3; a weak D match, TRBD2 (6 bases). The V and J ends lost 6 bases and 3 bases respectively, with 10 bases between them. Germline CDR1 and CDR2: MGHDK and SYGVNS. This CDR3 comprises 13 residues. The CDR3 region has the DNA TGTGCCAGCAGGGTAAGCGGGACAGATACGCAGTATTTT. This translates into CASRVSGTDTQYF.

About this clone itself: One junction end does not reproduce the germline sequence, and a read error may be involved. This sequence joins TRBV5-6 and TRBJ2-5, with D unclear. This CDR3 spans 14 amino acids. CDR1 and CDR2 from the germline V gene are SGHDT and YYEEEE. The CDR3 loop reads CASSFPGPRSQKDF. The CDR3 DNA reads as TGTGCCAGCAGCTTCCCAGGTCCACGATCCCAAAAAGACTTC.

The chain couples TRBV19 to TRBJ2-2; 8 bases are a match to TRBD1. The germline CDR1 and CDR2 sequences are LNHDA and SQIVND (reference sequence). The J segment lost 2 bases and the V segment lost 4 bases, leaving 3 bases of the junction unmatched. The CDR3 has 15 amino acids. In DNA, the CDR3 is TGTGCCAGTAGTAGAGGACAGGGTAACACCGGGGAGCTGTTTTTT. It translates to CASSRGQGNTGELFF. Variable domain in full (rest from reference TRBV19 and TRBJ2-2): DGGITQSPKYLFRKEGQNVTLSCEQNLNHDAMYWYRQDPGQGLRLIYYSQIVNDFQKGDIAEGYSVSREKKESFPLTVTSAQKNPTAFYLCASSRGQGNTGELFFGEGSRLTVL.

This rearrangement joins TRBV29-1 to TRBJ2-3, with D possibly TRBD1 on 5 matching bases. This CDR3 spans 15 amino acids. Germline loops: CDR1 SQVTM, CDR2 ANQGSEA. V was shortened by 4 bases and J by 3 bases, with 17 bases between the two germline ends. This chain's CDR3 is CSVAAGSAVTDTQYF. The DNA for the CDR3 is TGCAGCGTTGCGGCAGGGTCGGCAGTGACAGATACGCAGTATTTT.

The chain joins TRBV6-5 to TRBJ1-6, with 7 bases identical to TRBD1. The CDR3 is 14 amino acids. V dropped 7 bases and J dropped 7; count of bases not matched to a gene: 7. The V gene's germline CDR1 is MNHEY and CDR2 SVGAGI. CDR3 bases: TGTGCCAGCACTACCGGGACAGAGAATTCACCCCTCCACTTT. This encodes CASTTGTENSPLHF.

The chain is built from TRBV5-1 and TRBJ1-1; TRBD1 aligns across 7 bases. Germline CDR1 and CDR2: SGHRS and YFSETQ. J gave up 3 bases and V 7 bases, and 12 bases lay outside the gene matches. CDR3 length: 15 residues. The CDR3 region has the DNA TGCGCCAGCGCCCCTTCACAGGGGATGGACACTGAAGCTTTCTTT. Protein sequence: CASAPSQGMDTEAFF.

V usage is TRBV27 and J usage is TRBJ2-7; TRBD1 agrees at 7 bases. V trimming: 5 bases; J trimming: 0 bases; junction bases outside the gene matches: 7. The CDR3 length is 15 residues. Germline-derived CDR1 and CDR2 are MNHEY and SMNVEV (reference sequence). The CDR3 is CASSPLTGPSYEQYF. CDR3 DNA sequence: TGTGCCAGCAGTCCTCTGACAGGGCCCTCCTACGAGCAGTACTTC.

This clone was observed a single time. This chain connects TRBV28 to TRBJ1-6, with TRBD1 matching 8 bases. This CDR3 has 18 residues. Per the germline V gene, CDR1 is MDHEN and CDR2 is SYDVKM. Germline trimming cut 3 bases from V and 9 bases from J; bases unmatched to any gene: 16. CDR3 amino acids: CASSLGAGGKNGASPLHF. As DNA, the CDR3 is TGTGCCAGCAGTTTGGGGGCAGGGGGCAAAAATGGCGCTTCACCCCTCCACTTT.

Note on this clone: One end of the junction varies from germline; a read error may be responsible. The chain is built from TRBV19 and TRBJ2-2, with 8 bases identical to TRBD2. CDR1 is LNHDA, CDR2 SQIVND, per germline (reference sequence). The CDR3 covers 15 residues. CDR3 DNA sequence: TGTGCCAGTAGTACGGGAGGGGCGAACACCGGGGAGCTGCTTTTT. This gives the protein CASSTGGANTGELLF.

This clone was counted ten times or more. The chain links TRBV28 to TRBJ2-3, with 7 bases identical to TRBD2. The CDR3 is 16 amino acids. In germline, CDR1 is MDHEN, CDR2 SYDVKM. The ends lost 3 bases at V and 1 base at J; junction bases unmatched: 7. The CDR3: CASSFASGYRTDTQYF. The CDR3 coding sequence is TGTGCCAGCAGTTTCGCTAGCGGTTATCGCACAGATACGCAGTATTTT.

The chain joins TRBV20-1 to TRBJ2-5; D not certain. Germline assignment: CDR1 DFQATT and CDR2 SNEGSKA (reference sequence). V was trimmed by 2 bases and J by 7 bases, leaving 8 bases between them. This CDR3 spans 11 amino acids. The CDR3 here is CSARQITTQYF. CDR3 DNA: TGCAGTGCTAGACAAATTACGACCCAGTACTTC.

The chain has TRBV21-1 and TRBJ2-7; TRBD1 is the table's D call and was not checked against the DNA. TRBV21-1 counts as a pseudogene. The CDR3 has 16 residues. The chain's CDR3 is CASSKEEGQGFYEQYF. The CDR3 region has the DNA TGTGCCAGCAGCAAAGAGGAAGGACAGGGCTTCTACGAGCAGTACTTC.

This clone was detected only once. The junction differs from germline at one of its ends, possibly a read error. Within the sample, other DNA sequences also encode this same CDR3. The CDR3 sequence: CASSFGTENEKLFF. The CDR3 bases are TGTGCCAGCAGTTTCGGTACGGAAAATGAAAAATTGTTTTTT. V is TRBV7-9 and J is TRBJ1-4; D gene uncertain. Germline V CDR1 and CDR2: SEHNR, FQNEAQ (reference sequence). The CDR3 length is 14 residues.

The chain employs TRBV29-1 and TRBJ2-7; the match to TRBD2 covers 12 bases. The junction had 7 bases not matched to a gene; V was cut back by 4 bases and J by 0 bases. The germline CDR1 and CDR2 sequences are SQVTM and ANQGSEA. The length of the CDR3 is 16 residues. CDR3 residues: CSVVGLAGSSSYEQYF. CDR3 nucleotide sequence: TGCAGCGTTGTTGGACTAGCGGGATCTAGCTCCTACGAGCAGTACTTC.

CDR3 loop: CASFGVFGYTF. The DNA of the CDR3 is TGTGCCAGTTTCGGGGTTTTCGGCTACACCTTC. V is TRBV19 and J is TRBJ1-2; D ambiguous. The V and J ends lost 8 bases and 8 bases respectively, with 12 bases between them. Per the germline V gene, CDR1 is LNHDA and CDR2 is SQIVND (reference sequence). This CDR3 is built from 11 residues.

The CDR3 bases are TGTGCCAGCAGTCCCCTGGGACAGAGCTCCTACAATGAGCAGTTCTTC. It specifies CASSPLGQSSYNEQFF. The chain recombines TRBV28 with TRBJ2-1; TRBD1 matches 7 bases. This CDR3 contains 16 residues. Germline V gene data show CDR1 as MDHEN and CDR2 as SYDVKM. V shed 5 bases, J shed 0 bases, and the junction held 7 bases outside the gene matches.

V is TRBV7-3 and J is TRBJ2-1, with 9 nucleotides matching TRBD1. Trimming cost V 2 bases and J 4 bases; bases outside gene matches: 6. CDR3 length: 16 residues. CDR1 is SGHTA and CDR2 is FQGTGA in the germline V gene. The CDR3 spells CASSLLSTGGYNEQFF. CDR3 bases: TGTGCCAGCAGCTTACTTTCGACAGGGGGATACAATGAGCAGTTCTTC.

The V gene is TRBV30, the J gene TRBJ2-2, with TRBD1 matching 10 bases. Germline-derived CDR1 and CDR2 are GTSNPN and SVGIG (reference sequence). CDR3 length: 14 residues. Trimming took 4 bases from V and 9 from J; bases not matched to a gene: 8. As DNA, the CDR3 is TGTGCCTGGACCTTGACAGGGGGCGCGAGGGAGCTGTTTTTT. Its protein product is CAWTLTGGARELFF.